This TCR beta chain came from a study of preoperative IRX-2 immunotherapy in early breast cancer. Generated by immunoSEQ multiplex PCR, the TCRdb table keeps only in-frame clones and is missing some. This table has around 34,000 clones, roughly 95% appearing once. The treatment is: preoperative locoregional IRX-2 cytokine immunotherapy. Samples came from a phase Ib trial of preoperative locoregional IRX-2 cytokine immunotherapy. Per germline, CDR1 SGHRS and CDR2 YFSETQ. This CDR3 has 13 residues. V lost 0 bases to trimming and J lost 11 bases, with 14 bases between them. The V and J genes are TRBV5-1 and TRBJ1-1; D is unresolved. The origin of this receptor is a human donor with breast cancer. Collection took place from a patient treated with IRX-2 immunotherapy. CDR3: CASSLAVGNWAFF. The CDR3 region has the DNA TGCGCCAGCAGCTTGGCCGTAGGGAATTGGGCTTTCTTT.